This passage covers 8 T cell receptor beta chains from one sample sequenced in a study of cytomegalovirus exposure and HLA in healthy donors. PCR was performed using 60 Vbeta and 13 Jbeta primers. The assay was immunoSEQ multiplex PCR, and TCRdb's table has in-frame clones only and misses some. The data hold approximately 90,000 clones, with less than 8% observed a single time. Sequencing was carried out using PBMCs. These receptors all come from a man in his fifties or sixties in good health and CMV-seronegative.

This clone has only a few counts. The chain has TRBV15 and TRBJ1-5, with D tentatively TRBD1 (6 bases). This CDR3 is built from 14 residues. Germline V gene sequence: CDR1 LNHNV, CDR2 YYDKDF (reference sequence). V lost 1 base and J lost 6, with 10 bases in between. The CDR3 DNA reads TGTGCCACCAGCAGAGGTCAGGGGACTCAGCCCCAGCATTTT. As protein: CATSRGQGTQPQHF.

This clone appeared a few times. The chain uses TRBV10-1 and TRBJ2-3; tentative D call: TRBD2 (5 bases). This CDR3 has 13 amino acids. Trimming stripped 2 bases from V and 4 bases from J, with 7 bases between. Germline V lookup: CDR1 WNHNN, CDR2 SYGVQD (reference sequence). The CDR3 is CASSEGGPDTQYF. For the CDR3, the DNA is TGCGCCAGCAGTGAGGGAGGACCAGATACGCAGTATTTT.

V and J are TRBV29-1 and TRBJ2-5; TRBD1 matches 7 bases. The DNA end lines up better with TRBJ2-7; the J call may be wrong. The CDR3 is 13 amino acids. Germline CDR1 is SQVTM and CDR2 is ANQGSEA. CDR3 in DNA: TGCAGCGTTATAAACAGGGGCCCCTACGAGCAGTACTTC. It is translated as CSVINRGPYEQYF.

A few counts support this clone. The V and J genes are TRBV18 and TRBJ2-7, with TRBD1 matching 7 bases. Losses at the gene ends were 5 bases for V and 1 base for J; bases not matched to a gene: 8. Germline assignment: CDR1 KGHSH and CDR2 LQKENI. The CDR3 length is 15 residues. CDR3 amino acids: CASSLGGLQSYEQYF. For the CDR3, the DNA is TGTGCCAGCTCATTAGGGGGCCTTCAGTCCTACGAGCAGTACTTC.

This clone was seen more than once but under ten times. The sample holds other DNA sequences that translate to the same CDR3. The J gene is TRBJ1-5, the V gene TRBV28; 8 nucleotides match TRBD1. Germline-derived CDR1 and CDR2 are MDHEN and SYDVKM. Losses at the gene ends were 7 bases for V and 6 bases for J; bases not matched to a gene: 5. The CDR3 loop spans 13 amino acids. The CDR3 sequence: CASTQGAGQPQHF. The CDR3 DNA reads TGTGCCAGCACTCAGGGGGCCGGTCAGCCCCAGCATTTT.

This clone appeared a few times. The J gene is TRBJ1-1, the V gene TRBV20-1; D unclear. This CDR3 is 10 amino acids long. Germline CDR1 and CDR2: DFQATT and SNEGSKA (reference sequence). The V and J ends lost 3 bases and 7 bases respectively, with 6 bases between them. In DNA, the CDR3 is TGCAGTGCTAGGGAGAGTGAAGCTTTCTTT. This encodes CSARESEAFF.

There are a few counts of this clone. The chain employs TRBV5-1 and TRBJ2-5; TRBD1 is a possible D gene (6 bases). V was clipped by 4 bases and J by 2 bases, with 12 bases between them. Germline V gene sequence: CDR1 SGHRS, CDR2 YFSETQ. The length of the CDR3 is 14 residues. CDR3 DNA: TGCGCCAGCAGCCCCATCGACAGGCAAGAGACCCAGTACTTC. Translating it yields CASSPIDRQETQYF. The variable domain in full, completed from reference TRBV5-1 and TRBJ2-5, reads KAGVTQTPRYLIKTRGQQVTLSCSPISGHRSVSWYQQTPGQGLQFLFEYFSETQRNKGNFPGRFSGRQFSNSRSEMNVSTLELGDSALYLCASSPIDRQETQYFGPGTRLLVL.

This clone was recorded many times. The V and J genes are TRBV28 and TRBJ1-3; 7 bases are a match to TRBD1. CDR1 MDHEN and CDR2 SYDVKM come from the germline V gene. The CDR3 consists of 17 residues. J lost 0 bases, V lost 11 bases, and 16 bases had no gene match. The CDR3 sequence is CASRDRGLQSSGNTIYF. CDR3 DNA: TGTGCCTCAAGGGACAGAGGACTACAGAGCTCTGGAAACACCATATATTTT.